A selection of T cell receptor beta chains follows, all from one sample in a study of OX40 agonist ivuxolimab in advanced cancers. Using immunoSEQ multiplex PCR, the repertoire was profiled, and TCRdb retains in-frame clones only, with some absent. The table shows 85,000 to 95,000 clones, with around 90% occurring only once. Here the sequenced sample was CD4+ or CD8+ T cells sorted from blood, taken in a trial of the OX40 agonist ivuxolimab. The receptors originated from an adult with an advanced solid tumor such as melanoma, head and neck, liver or kidney cancer. Both conserved end residues are part of each CDR3. A D gene is named only where the DNA matches it firmly. Size is omitted from some rows. Given values are once, few, many or a class for expanded clones.

cdr3_aa,cdr3_nt,d_call,v_call,j_call,clone_size
CASSEQQGDYGYTF,TGTGCCAGTAGCGAACAACAGGGAGACTATGGCTACACCTTC,NA,TRBV19,TRBJ1-2,few
CASSPGLAGLSQETQYF,TGCGCCAGCAGCCCCGGACTAGCGGGCTTATCCCAAGAGACCCAGTACTTC,TRBD2,TRBV5-1,TRBJ2-5,NA
CASSSAGDTEAFF,TGTGCCAGCAGTTCGGCGGGGGACACTGAAGCTTTCTTT,NA,TRBV28,TRBJ1-1,NA
CASSLGWLAAGTQYF,TGTGCCAGCAGCTTAGGTTGGCTAGCTGCAGGGACCCAGTACTTC,NA,TRBV7-2,TRBJ2-5,NA
CASSPPMTEAFF,TGTGCCAGCTCACCACCTATGACAGAAGCTTTCTTT,NA,TRBV18,TRBJ1-1,few
CASRLLGIGNEQFF,TGCGCCAGCAGGTTGCTAGGGATCGGCAATGAGCAGTTCTTC,NA,TRBV5-1,TRBJ2-1,few
CASSRGQAPYEQYF,TGTGCCAGCTCCAGGGGCCAGGCTCCCTACGAGCAGTACTTC,NA,TRBV6-1,TRBJ2-7,NA
CASSPPSLRTGGDTQYF,TGTGCCAGCAGCCCTCCTTCCCTACGGACCGGAGGAGATACGCAGTATTTT,NA,TRBV9,TRBJ2-3,NA
CASTTTGGAYYGYTF,TGTGCCAGCACTACCACTGGGGGGGCGTACTATGGCTACACCTTC,NA,TRBV6-5,TRBJ1-2,NA
CASSPPGQGNEKLFF,TGTGCCAGCTCACCACCGGGACAGGGGAATGAAAAACTGTTTTTT,TRBD1,TRBV18,TRBJ1-4,NA
CARDRGGYGYTF,TGTGCCCGGGACAGGGGCGGGTATGGCTACACCTTC,TRBD1,TRBV30,TRBJ1-2,NA
CASSQVGLRQVYSGANVLTF,TGCGCCAGCAGCCAAGTAGGCTTACGACAGGTCTACTCTGGGGCCAACGTCCTGACTTTC,NA,TRBV4-1,TRBJ2-6,NA
CASSKGPATEQYF,TGCGCCAGCAGTAAGGGACCTGCTACCGAGCAGTACTTC,NA,TRBV10-1,TRBJ2-7,NA
CAISEPLGLAGEGEQFF,TGTGCCATCAGTGAACCCCTGGGACTAGCGGGAGAGGGTGAGCAGTTCTTC,TRBD2,TRBV10-3,TRBJ2-1,NA
CASRKTGGTEAFF,TGTGCCAGCAGGAAGACAGGGGGCACTGAAGCTTTCTTT,TRBD1,TRBV6-5,TRBJ1-1,NA
CASSHPSRTGELFF,TGCGCCAGCAGCCACCCTAGCCGCACCGGGGAGCTGTTTTTT,NA,TRBV4-1,TRBJ2-2,NA
CASSLSASQPTDTQYF,TGTGCCAGCAGCTTATCGGCTAGCCAACCCACAGATACGCAGTATTTT,NA,TRBV7-3,TRBJ2-3,NA
CASSWGTGGAGNTIYF,TGTGCCAGCAGTTGGGGGACAGGGGGGGCTGGAAACACCATATATTTT,TRBD1,TRBV28,TRBJ1-3,NA
CAWSPGRGNQPQHF,TGTGCCTGGAGTCCCGGCAGGGGCAATCAGCCCCAGCATTTT,NA,TRBV30,TRBJ1-5,NA
CASSGSSGTNNEQFF,TGTGCCAGCAGCGGTTCTAGCGGGACCAACAATGAGCAGTTCTTC,TRBD2,TRBV9,TRBJ2-1,NA
CASSAGPGTEAFF,TGCGCCAGCAGCGCGGGACCGGGCACTGAAGCTTTCTTT,NA,TRBV5-1,TRBJ1-1,NA
CATSDRDTSSYNEQFF,TGTGCCACCAGCGACCGGGACACTAGCTCCTACAATGAGCAGTTCTTC,NA,TRBV15,TRBJ2-1,NA